This TCR beta chain originates from a study of T cells after yellow fever vaccination. Across the whole study: Fractions of low cell number were prepared using SMART-Seq v4 Ultra Low Input.

Whole-study results and caveats: The appearance of a small share of clonotypes in both CD4 and CD8 compartments was observed. Contaminating bulk clonotypes could be abundant in FACS-sorted repertoires.

As concerns this clonotype: Its antigen is not identified.

V shed 4 bases and J 5 bases; nucleotides not matched to a gene: 10. In germline, CDR1 is LGHNA, CDR2 YSLEER. This CDR3 region has 16 residues. TCRdb redid the calling of the 5' RACE reads with MiXCR, one entry per CDR3 protein. The repertoire holds 200,000 to 250,000 distinct CDR3 sequences, with under 3.5% as singletons. The sample in question was CD4+ T cells sorted from PBMCs, obtained 10 days after the yellow fever booster vaccination. V is TRBV4-3 and J is TRBJ2-1, with 8 bases fitting TRBD2. The TCR comes from a man between 18 and 29 years old who received the YFV17D yellow fever vaccine. The CDR3 region is CASSRGAGRGDNEQFF. The CDR3 nucleotides read TGCGCCAGCAGCCGGGGGGCCGGGCGGGGGGACAATGAGCAGTTCTTC.